This passage covers 5 T cell receptor beta chains from one sample sequenced in a study of T cells in Graves' hyperthyroidism and ophthalmopathy. RNA transcripts gave rise to amplified TCR beta CDR3 regions. The HTBI primer set was used in a first-round RT-PCR of the TCR CDR3. TCRdb used MiXCR to reprocess the multiplex PCR reads, holding one entry per CDR3 protein. The sample has a few hundred thousand distinct CDR3 sequences, approximately 15% seen once; the top ten hold less than 35%. The sequencing sample was made of blood. The receptors were sampled from a woman in her twenties or thirties with Graves' hyperthyroidism.

This clonotype showed up many times. The genes are TRBV30 and TRBJ1-1; no clear D gene. This CDR3 has 13 residues. Germline CDR1 GTSNPN, CDR2 SVGIG (reference sequence). The ends were cut back, 1 base at V and 2 bases at J, with 8 bases in the middle. DNA of the CDR3: TGTGCCTGGAGTGGGACGGGCAACACTGAAGCTTTCTTT. Translated: CAWSGTGNTEAFF.

This clonotype was counted a few times. The J gene is TRBJ2-2, the V gene TRBV5-6, with 7 nucleotides matching TRBD2. Germline trimming cut 0 bases from V and 6 bases from J; bases unmatched to any gene: 11. This CDR3 comprises 17 residues. Germline CDR1 reads SGHDT; CDR2 reads YYEEEE. Here the CDR3 DNA reads TGTGCCAGCAGCTTGGTGGGTGCGGGAGTCTACGCCGGGGAGCTGTTTTTT. As protein: CASSLVGAGVYAGELFF.

This clonotype was picked up many times. V is TRBV28 and J is TRBJ1-3; unclear D gene. Germline V gene lookup returns CDR1 MDHEN and CDR2 SYDVKM. The CDR3 runs to 11 residues. V was clipped by 4 bases and J by 7 bases, with 5 bases between them. The CDR3 nucleotides read TGTGCCAGCAGTTCCCGGAACACCATATATTTT. This translates into CASSSRNTIYF. Full variable domain (remainder filled in from reference TRBV28 and TRBJ1-3): DVKVTQSSRYLVKRTGEKVFLECVQDMDHENMFWYRQDPGLGLRLIYFSYDVKMKEKGDIPEGYSVSREKKERFSLILESASTNQTSMYLCASSSRNTIYFGEGSWLTVV.

The chain combines TRBV20-1 with TRBJ2-7; TRBD2 is a possible D gene (7 bases). Germline loops: CDR1 DFQATT, CDR2 SNEGSKA (reference sequence). The V and J ends lost 0 bases and 6 bases respectively, with 18 bases between them. The CDR3 covers 15 residues. The CDR3 sequence is CSAREGGPRSGEQYF. The DNA for the CDR3 is TGCAGTGCTAGAGAGGGGGGGCCTAGGTCTGGCGAGCAGTACTTC.

In its sample, this clonotype was seen many times. The chain has TRBV20-1 and TRBJ2-1; D is unclear. The CDR3 sequence is 13 residues long. The germline V and J ends were trimmed by 2 bases and 2 bases, with 7 bases remaining between them. Germline-derived CDR1 and CDR2 are DFQATT and SNEGSKA (reference sequence). CDR3 nucleotides: TGCAGTGCTAGATCTTCGGCCTACAATGAGCAGTTCTTC. Protein: CSARSSAYNEQFF.